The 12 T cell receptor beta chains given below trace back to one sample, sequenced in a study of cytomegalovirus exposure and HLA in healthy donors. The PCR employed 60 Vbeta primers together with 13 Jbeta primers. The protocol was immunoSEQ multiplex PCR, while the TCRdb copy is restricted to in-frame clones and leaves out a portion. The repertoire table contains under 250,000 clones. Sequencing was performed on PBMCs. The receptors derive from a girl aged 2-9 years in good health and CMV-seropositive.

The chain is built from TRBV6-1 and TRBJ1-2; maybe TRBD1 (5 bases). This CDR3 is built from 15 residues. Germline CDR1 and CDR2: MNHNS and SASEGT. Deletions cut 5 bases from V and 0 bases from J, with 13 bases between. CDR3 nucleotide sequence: TGTGCCAGCAGTACTCAGGGCGGGGCTAACTATGGCTACACCTTC. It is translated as CASSTQGGANYGYTF.

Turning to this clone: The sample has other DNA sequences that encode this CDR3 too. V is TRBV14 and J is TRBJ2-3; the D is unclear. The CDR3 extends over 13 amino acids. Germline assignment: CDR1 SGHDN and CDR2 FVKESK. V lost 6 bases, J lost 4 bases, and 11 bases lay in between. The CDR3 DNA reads TGTGCCAGCAGTATAACACCCCCAGATACGCAGTATTTT. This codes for CASSITPPDTQYF.

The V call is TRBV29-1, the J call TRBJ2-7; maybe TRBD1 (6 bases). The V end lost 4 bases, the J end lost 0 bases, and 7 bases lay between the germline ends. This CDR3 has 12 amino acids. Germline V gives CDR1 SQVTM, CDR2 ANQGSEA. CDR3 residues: CSVGTVSYEQYF. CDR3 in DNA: TGCAGCGTTGGGACAGTCTCCTACGAGCAGTACTTC.

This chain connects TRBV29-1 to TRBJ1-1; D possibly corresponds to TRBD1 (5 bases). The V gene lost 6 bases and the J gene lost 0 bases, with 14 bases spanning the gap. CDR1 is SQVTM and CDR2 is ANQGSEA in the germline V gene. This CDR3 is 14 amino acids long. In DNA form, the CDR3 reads TGCAGCGTACTCCCACCGGGGGTGAACACTGAAGCTTTCTTT. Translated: CSVLPPGVNTEAFF.

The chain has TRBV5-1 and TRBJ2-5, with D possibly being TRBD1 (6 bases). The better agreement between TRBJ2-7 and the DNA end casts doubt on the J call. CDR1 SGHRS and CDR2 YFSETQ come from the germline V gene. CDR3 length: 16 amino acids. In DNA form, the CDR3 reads TGCGCCAGCAGCCCCACCGGGACAACCGCACTCTACGAGCAGTACTTC. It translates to CASSPTGTTALYEQYF.

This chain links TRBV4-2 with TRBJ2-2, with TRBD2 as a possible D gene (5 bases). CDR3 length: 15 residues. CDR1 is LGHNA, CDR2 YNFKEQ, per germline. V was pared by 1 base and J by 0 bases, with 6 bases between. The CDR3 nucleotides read TGTGCCAGCAGCCAAGGACTACCGAACACCGGGGAGCTGTTTTTT. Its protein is CASSQGLPNTGELFF.

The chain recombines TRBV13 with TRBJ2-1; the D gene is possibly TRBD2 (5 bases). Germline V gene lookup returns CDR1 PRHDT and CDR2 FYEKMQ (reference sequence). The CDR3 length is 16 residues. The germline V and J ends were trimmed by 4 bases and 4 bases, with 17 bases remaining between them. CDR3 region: CASSYGGSRRYNEQFF. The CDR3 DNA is TGTGCCAGCAGCTACGGAGGTAGCCGTCGGTACAATGAGCAGTTCTTC.

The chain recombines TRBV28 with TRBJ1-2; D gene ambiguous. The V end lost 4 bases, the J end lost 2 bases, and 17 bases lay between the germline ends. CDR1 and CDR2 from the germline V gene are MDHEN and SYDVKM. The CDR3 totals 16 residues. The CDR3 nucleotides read TGTGCCAGCAGTTCCCTCTACCTGACACGAAACTATGGCTACACCTTC. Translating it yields CASSSLYLTRNYGYTF.

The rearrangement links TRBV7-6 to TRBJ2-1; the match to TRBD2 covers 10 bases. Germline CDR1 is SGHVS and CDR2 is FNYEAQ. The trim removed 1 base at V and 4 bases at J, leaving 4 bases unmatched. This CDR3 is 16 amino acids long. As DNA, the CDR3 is TGTGCCAGCAGCTTAGAACTAGCGGGACGTTACAATGAGCAGTTCTTC. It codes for CASSLELAGRYNEQFF.

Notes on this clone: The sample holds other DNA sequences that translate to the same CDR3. Here the CDR3 DNA reads TGTGCCAGCAGTTTATCGGGAGGCTACGAGCAGTACTTC. It encodes CASSLSGGYEQYF. V usage is TRBV27 and J usage is TRBJ2-7; weak D call: TRBD2 (6 bases). The V and J ends lost 0 bases and 3 bases respectively, with 6 bases between them. This CDR3 spans 13 amino acids. In germline, CDR1 is MNHEY, CDR2 SMNVEV (reference sequence).

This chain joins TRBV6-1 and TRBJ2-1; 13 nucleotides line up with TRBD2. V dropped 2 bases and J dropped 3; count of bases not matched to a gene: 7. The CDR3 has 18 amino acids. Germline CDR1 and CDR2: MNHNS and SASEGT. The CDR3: CASSETSGRAINYNEQFF. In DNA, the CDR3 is TGTGCCAGCAGTGAAACTAGCGGGAGGGCCATAAACTACAATGAGCAGTTCTTC.

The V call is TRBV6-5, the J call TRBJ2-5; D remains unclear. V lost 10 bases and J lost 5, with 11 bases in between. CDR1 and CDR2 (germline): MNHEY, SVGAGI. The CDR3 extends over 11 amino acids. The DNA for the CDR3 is TGTGCCACCTTGCGATCGGAGACCCAGTACTTC. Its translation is CATLRSETQYF.